This TCR beta chain was sequenced in a study of T cells in Graves' hyperthyroidism and ophthalmopathy. This clonotype was recorded at least ten times. CDR3 length: 13 residues. Deletions cut 7 bases from V and 4 bases from J, with 13 bases between. Germline CDR1 LNHDA, CDR2 SQIVND (reference sequence). Amplification yielded TCR beta CDR3 regions, with RNA transcripts as the source. With the HTBI primer set, the TCR CDR3 went through a first round of RT-PCR. TCRdb reprocessed the multiplex PCR reads via MiXCR and lists one record per CDR3 protein. The repertoire has about 330,000 distinct CDR3 sequences, roughly 15% of them found once; the top ten carry roughly 33%.

The J gene is TRBJ1-2, the V gene TRBV19, with D possibly matching TRBD1 (6 bases). The sequenced sample was blood. The receptor was isolated from a woman in her thirties or forties with Graves' ophthalmopathy. In nucleotides, the CDR3 is TGTGCCAGTATTTCCCGGACAGCCTATGGCTACACCTTC. Protein: CASISRTAYGYTF. Combining the CDR3 with reference TRBV19 and TRBJ1-2 gives the whole variable domain DGGITQSPKYLFRKEGQNVTLSCEQNLNHDAMYWYRQDPGQGLRLIYYSQIVNDFQKGDIAEGYSVSREKKESFPLTVTSAQKNPTAFYLCASISRTAYGYTFGSGTRLTVV.